This is a list of T cell receptor beta chains from one sample in a study of blood T cell repertoires in COVID-19. TCRdb's table, derived via immunoSEQ multiplex PCR, lists solely in-frame clones and lacks some. The sample includes 270,000 or so clones, roughly 80% of them seen just once. Sequenced material: PBMCs or T cells enriched from blood (not recorded which). Receptors were obtained from a man aged 50 to 60 who had recovered from COVID-19. CDR3s include the opening cysteine and the closing phenylalanine or tryptophan. A D gene is named only where the DNA matches it firmly. A row's size may be missing; if present it is once, few, many or a size class.

TRBD1	once	TRBV7-2	TRBJ1-4	CASSSKRGGAVFNEKLFF	TGTGCCAGCAGCTCCAAACGAGGGGGCGCGGTGTTTAATGAAAAACTGTTTTTT
.	.	TRBV19	TRBJ1-1	CASSIGGSLTVNTEAFF	TGTGCCAGTAGTATAGGAGGGAGTCTAACGGTGAACACTGAAGCTTTCTTT
.	.	TRBV4-3	TRBJ1-2	CASSQEAGRVSGYGYTF	TGCGCCAGCAGCCAAGAAGCGGGCAGGGTCTCGGGCTATGGCTACACCTTC
TRBD2	few	TRBV5-1	TRBJ2-2	CASSSGLAGGRNTGELFF	TGCGCCAGCAGCTCGGGACTAGCGGGGGGTCGTAACACCGGGGAGCTGTTTTTT
.	.	TRBV14	TRBJ2-1	CASSQDRRPFNEQFF	TGTGCCAGCAGCCAAGATCGGCGGCCGTTCAATGAGCAGTTCTTC
.	.	TRBV7-9	TRBJ2-1	CASSPGANEQFF	TGTGCCAGCAGCCCCGGTGCCAATGAGCAGTTCTTC
TRBD1	once	TRBV4-2	TRBJ1-2	CASSQDSRDRSGYTF	TGTGCCAGCAGCCAAGACTCAAGGGACAGGTCGGGCTACACCTTC
.	.	TRBV24-1	TRBJ2-5	CATSDFLEGREETQYF	TGTGCCACCAGTGATTTTCTGGAGGGGCGAGAAGAGACCCAGTACTTC
.	.	TRBV11-2	TRBJ1-3	CASSLPGAGNTIYF	TGTGCCAGCAGCTTACCAGGGGCTGGAAACACCATATATTTT
.	.	TRBV6-4	TRBJ2-5	CANDTTITGQWETQYF	TGTGCCAACGACACAACAATCACCGGTCAATGGGAGACCCAGTACTTC
.	.	TRBV4-1	TRBJ2-5	CASSQPPGSKETQYF	TGCGCCAGCAGCCAACCCCCGGGAAGTAAAGAGACCCAGTACTTC
TRBD1	.	TRBV7-9	TRBJ2-5	CASSWRGQGKTQYF	TGTGCCAGCAGCTGGCGGGGACAGGGGAAGACCCAGTACTTC
TRBD1	.	TRBV7-2	TRBJ2-1	CASTRTGYEQFF	TGTGCCAGCACCCGGACAGGATATGAGCAGTTCTTC
TRBD1	.	TRBV27	TRBJ2-5	CASSSNRDRFQETQYF	TGTGCCAGCAGTTCGAACCGGGACAGGTTCCAAGAGACCCAGTACTTC
.	few	TRBV11-3	TRBJ2-1	CASSPEGTGYNEQFF	TGTGCCAGCAGCCCGGAGGGGACGGGGTACAATGAGCAGTTCTTC
.	.	TRBV5-6	TRBJ2-7	CASSRQESYEQYF	TGTGCCAGCAGTCGACAGGAGTCCTACGAGCAGTACTTC
.	few	TRBV27	TRBJ2-3	CASSLQGTTDTQYF	TGTGCCAGCAGTTTACAGGGGACAACAGATACGCAGTATTTT
TRBD1	.	TRBV3-1/TRBV3-2	TRBJ1-2	CASSQPSGQGNYGYTF	TGTGCCAGCAGCCAACCATCGGGACAGGGGAACTATGGCTACACCTTC
TRBD1	.	TRBV5-1	TRBJ2-5	CASSSTRDRVQETQYF	TGCGCCAGCAGCTCAACCAGGGACAGGGTGCAAGAGACCCAGTACTTC
.	.	TRBV5-6	TRBJ2-3	CASSLLGVDTQYF	TGTGCCAGCAGCTTGTTGGGCGTAGATACGCAGTATTTT
TRBD1	.	TRBV7-9	TRBJ1-4	CASSPSPGGYEKLFF	TGTGCCAGCAGCCCGAGCCCAGGGGGATATGAAAAACTGTTTTTT
.	.	TRBV29-1	TRBJ2-7	CSVTQAVAYEQYF	TGCAGCGTGACCCAAGCGGTTGCCTACGAGCAGTACTTC
.	.	TRBV30	TRBJ1-6	CAWTKGSGLYSPLHF	TGTGCCTGGACGAAGGGAAGCGGCCTATATTCACCCCTCCACTTT
.	once	TRBV3-1/TRBV3-2	TRBJ1-1	CASSQGRGAFF	TGTGCCAGCAGCCAAGGGCGGGGTGCTTTCTTT
TRBD1	.	TRBV2	TRBJ2-7	CASWTGGYEQYF	TGTGCCAGCTGGACAGGGGGCTACGAGCAGTACTTC
TRBD2	.	TRBV27	TRBJ2-5	CASSFQRGRKETQYF	TGTGCCAGCAGTTTCCAGCGGGGGCGAAAAGAGACCCAGTACTTC
.	many	TRBV2	TRBJ1-2	CASRETASYGYTF	TGTGCCAGCAGAGAGACAGCGAGCTATGGCTACACCTTC
.	.	TRBV10-3	TRBJ2-7	CAISPNEGDEQYF	TGTGCCATCAGTCCGAACGAGGGGGACGAGCAGTACTTC
.	.	TRBV30	TRBJ1-4	CAGREEGKLFF	TGTGCCGGCCGGGAGGAGGGAAAACTGTTTTTT
.	.	TRBV19	TRBJ2-3	CASSISAESTQYF	TGTGCCAGTAGTATATCAGCGGAGTCTACGCAGTATTTT
.	.	TRBV11-3	TRBJ2-3	CASSLGGIESPTQYF	TGTGCCAGCAGCTTAGGCGGTATCGAGTCTCCTACGCAGTATTTT
.	.	TRBV11-2	TRBJ1-2	CASSSPRDSGYGYTF	TGTGCCAGCAGCTCCCCCCGGGACTCCGGATATGGCTACACCTTC
TRBD1	.	TRBV29-1	TRBJ2-2	CSGWDRTGELFF	TGCAGCGGTTGGGACAGGACTGGGGAGCTGTTTTTT
.	.	TRBV5-1	TRBJ2-6	CASSAELAGANVLTF	TGCGCCAGCAGCGCGGAGTTAGCTGGGGCCAACGTCCTGACTTTC
TRBD1	.	TRBV12-3/TRBV12-4	TRBJ2-3	CASRQGVANTQYF	TGTGCCAGCAGACAGGGGGTGGCAAATACGCAGTATTTT
TRBD1	.	TRBV5-1	TRBJ1-1	CASNDRGLTEAFF	TGCGCCAGCAACGACAGGGGATTGACTGAAGCTTTCTTT
TRBD2	.	TRBV30	TRBJ2-7	CAWRLAGGPYEQYF	TGTGCCTGGAGGCTAGCGGGGGGCCCCTACGAGCAGTACTTC
.	once	TRBV11-2	TRBJ2-7	CASSLGLGGSGYEQYF	TGTGCCAGCAGCTTAGGATTGGGAGGTAGCGGCTACGAGCAGTACTTC
.	.	TRBV5-1	TRBJ2-3	CASSWGTSTDTQYF	TGCGCCAGCAGCTGGGGGACTAGCACAGATACGCAGTATTTT
TRBD1	.	TRBV3-1/TRBV3-2	TRBJ1-6	CASSQGGQGTSPLHF	TGTGCCAGCAGCCAAGGAGGACAGGGGACCTCACCCCTCCACTTT
.	.	TRBV12-3/TRBV12-4	TRBJ1-6	CASSSRGNSPLHF	TGTGCCAGCAGTTCCCGGGGTAATTCACCCCTCCACTTT
.	once	TRBV2	TRBJ2-7	CASSDVLHISYEQYF	TGTGCCAGCAGTGACGTTCTTCACATCTCCTACGAGCAGTACTTC
TRBD2	few	TRBV6-6	TRBJ2-1	CASSLNPGLAGSNEQFF	TGTGCCAGCAGTCTCAATCCGGGACTAGCGGGAAGCAATGAGCAGTTCTTC
TRBD2	few	TRBV6-1	TRBJ2-1	CASSALAGTFNNEQFF	TGTGCCAGCAGTGCACTAGCGGGGACATTTAACAATGAGCAGTTCTTC
.	.	TRBV5-4	TRBJ2-1	CASSWRRGSYNEQFF	TGTGCCAGCAGCTGGAGGCGGGGATCCTACAATGAGCAGTTCTTC
TRBD1	.	TRBV4-3	TRBJ2-7	CASSQPGQPGEQYF	TGCGCCAGCAGCCAACCGGGACAGCCCGGCGAGCAGTACTTC
TRBD1	.	TRBV10-2	TRBJ2-7	CAVRQGKTYEQYF	TGCGCCGTCCGACAGGGCAAAACCTACGAGCAGTACTTC
TRBD2	.	TRBV24-1	TRBJ2-2	CATSNNVAGGRLFF	TGTGCCACCTCTAACAATGTAGCGGGAGGGCGGCTGTTTTTT
TRBD1	few	TRBV28	TRBJ1-1	CASRRGPGAFF	TGTGCCAGCAGGAGGGGGCCTGGAGCTTTCTTT
.	.	TRBV6-5	TRBJ1-2	CASSNSYYGYTF	TGTGCCAGCAGTAACAGCTACTATGGCTACACCTTC